This is a list of T cell receptor beta chains from one sample in a study of blood T cell repertoires in COVID-19. Only in-frame clones appear in the TCRdb table, and some are missing; sequencing was by immunoSEQ multiplex PCR. The table lists some 87,000 clones, over 75% of them singletons. Sequenced: peripheral blood. The receptors derive from an elderly man with active or convalescent COVID-19. Each CDR3 is given with its conserved first and last residue. A D gene is named only where the DNA matches it firmly. Some rows mark clone size as missing; the rest say once, few, many or name a class of expanded clone.

v_gene: TRBV10-3
d_gene: .
abundance: .
j_gene: TRBJ1-2
CDR3aa: CAISEEVDTHYGYTF
CDR3nt: TGTGCCATCAGTGAGGAGGTGGACACTCACTATGGCTACACCTTC

v_gene: TRBV10-3
d_gene: TRBD1
abundance: once
j_gene: TRBJ2-7
CDR3aa: CASGDRTHEQYF
CDR3nt: TGTGCCAGCGGGGACAGGACTCACGAGCAGTACTTC

v_gene: TRBV10-3
d_gene: TRBD2
abundance: few
j_gene: TRBJ2-1
CDR3aa: CAISDMLAGGPDEQFF
CDR3nt: TGTGCCATCAGTGATATGCTAGCGGGGGGGCCGGATGAGCAGTTCTTC

v_gene: TRBV11-2
d_gene: .
abundance: .
j_gene: TRBJ2-3
CDR3aa: CASSQRPRADTQYF
CDR3nt: TGTGCCAGCAGCCAGAGACCGCGGGCAGATACGCAGTATTTT

v_gene: TRBV7-7
d_gene: TRBD1
abundance: .
j_gene: TRBJ2-2
CDR3aa: CASSSQPGQGGGELFF
CDR3nt: TGTGCTAGCAGCTCACAGCCGGGACAGGGAGGCGGGGAGCTGTTTTTT

v_gene: TRBV7-2
d_gene: TRBD2
abundance: .
j_gene: TRBJ2-7
CDR3aa: CASTGGGRSYEQYF
CDR3nt: TGTGCCAGCACCGGGGGGGGCCGCTCCTACGAGCAGTACTTC

v_gene: TRBV5-1
d_gene: .
abundance: .
j_gene: TRBJ1-5
CDR3aa: CASSLDGGSNQPQHF
CDR3nt: TGCGCCAGCAGCTTGGACGGCGGGTCCAATCAGCCCCAGCATTTT

v_gene: TRBV7-8
d_gene: TRBD1
abundance: .
j_gene: TRBJ1-5
CDR3aa: CASSLADRGDQPQHF
CDR3nt: TGTGCCAGCAGCTTAGCGGACAGGGGGGATCAGCCCCAGCATTTT

v_gene: TRBV7-2
d_gene: TRBD1
abundance: .
j_gene: TRBJ2-7
CDR3aa: CASSPRTGSYEQYF
CDR3nt: TGTGCCAGCAGCCCGCGGACAGGCTCCTACGAGCAGTACTTC

v_gene: TRBV5-6
d_gene: TRBD1
abundance: .
j_gene: TRBJ1-2
CDR3aa: CASSPPGDRSYYGYTF
CDR3nt: TGTGCCAGCAGCCCACCAGGGGACAGATCCTACTATGGCTACACCTTC

v_gene: TRBV7-6
d_gene: TRBD1
abundance: .
j_gene: TRBJ2-2
CDR3aa: CASSSGQVNTGELFF
CDR3nt: TGTGCCAGCAGCTCGGGACAGGTCAACACCGGGGAGCTGTTTTTT

v_gene: TRBV5-4
d_gene: TRBD1
abundance: .
j_gene: TRBJ2-7
CDR3aa: CASSPKGARYEQYF
CDR3nt: TGTGCCAGCAGCCCGAAGGGGGCCAGATACGAGCAGTACTTC

v_gene: TRBV6-5
d_gene: .
abundance: .
j_gene: TRBJ2-2
CDR3aa: CASSYSREAGELFF
CDR3nt: TGTGCCAGCAGTTACAGCAGGGAGGCCGGGGAGCTGTTTTTT

v_gene: TRBV7-6
d_gene: TRBD1
abundance: .
j_gene: TRBJ2-7
CDR3aa: CASSQGQGSYFSYEQYF
CDR3nt: TGTGCCAGCAGCCAAGGACAGGGCTCTTATTTTTCCTACGAGCAGTACTTC

v_gene: TRBV19
d_gene: .
abundance: .
j_gene: TRBJ1-5
CDR3aa: CASSGRGMSNQPQHF
CDR3nt: TGTGCCAGTAGTGGCAGGGGAATGTCGAATCAGCCCCAGCATTTT

v_gene: TRBV19
d_gene: .
abundance: few
j_gene: TRBJ1-2
CDR3aa: CASSATGANYGYTF
CDR3nt: TGTGCCAGTAGTGCCACGGGGGCTAACTATGGCTACACCTTC

v_gene: TRBV7-7
d_gene: .
abundance: .
j_gene: TRBJ2-7
CDR3aa: CASSLGSGLSYEQYF
CDR3nt: TGTGCTAGCAGCTTAGGTTCAGGTCTCTCCTACGAGCAGTACTTC

v_gene: TRBV7-3
d_gene: .
abundance: .
j_gene: TRBJ1-1
CDR3aa: CASSLNGRQMNTEAFF
CDR3nt: TGTGCCAGCAGCTTAAATGGCAGGCAGATGAACACTGAAGCTTTCTTT

v_gene: TRBV21-1
d_gene: .
abundance: .
j_gene: TRBJ2-3
CDR3aa: CASNRLRDIHTDTQYF
CDR3nt: TGTGCCAGCAACCGCCTACGGGACATTCACACAGATACGCAGTATTTT

v_gene: TRBV11-3
d_gene: TRBD1
abundance: .
j_gene: TRBJ2-5
CDR3aa: CASSPRQGAQETQYF
CDR3nt: TGTGCCAGCAGCCCGAGACAGGGGGCGCAGGAGACCCAGTACTTC

v_gene: TRBV2
d_gene: TRBD1
abundance: .
j_gene: TRBJ1-5
CDR3aa: CASRPGQGAQPQHF
CDR3nt: TGTGCCAGCAGACCGGGACAGGGCGCTCAGCCCCAGCATTTT

v_gene: TRBV5-1
d_gene: TRBD2
abundance: .
j_gene: TRBJ2-3
CDR3aa: CASSLVLAGGGDTQYF
CDR3nt: TGCGCCAGCAGCTTGGTATTAGCGGGGGGCGGAGATACGCAGTATTTT